A single sample gave rise to the 27 T cell receptor beta chains below, sequenced in a study of cytomegalovirus exposure and HLA in healthy donors. The method was immunoSEQ multiplex PCR; TCRdb's version includes in-frame clones alone and lacks a portion of them. The repertoire consists of around 130,000 clones, with about 90% occurring once and the leading ten covering around 3.4%. Sequencing input: PBMCs. The receptors shown here come from a man younger than 45 in good health and CMV-seronegative.

The chain has TRBV9 and TRBJ2-7, with TRBD1 matching over 8 bases. Germline-derived CDR1 and CDR2 are SGDLS and YYNGEE. The CDR3 covers 15 residues. Trimming removed 4 bases from V and 1 base from J; junction bases left unmatched: 7. The CDR3 DNA reads TGTGCCAGCAGCAAGGGACAGGCCTCTTCCTACGAGCAGTACTTC. Translated, it gives CASSKGQASSYEQYF.

This rearrangement joins TRBV11-2 to TRBJ1-6, with TRBD1 matching over 7 bases. In germline, CDR1 is SGHAT, CDR2 FQNNGV. The CDR3 loop spans 18 amino acids. Unmatched junction bases numbered 10, after V lost 5 bases and J lost 0 bases. CDR3 sequence: CASSTPDRANSYNSPLHF. The CDR3 DNA follows: TGTGCCAGCAGCACCCCCGACAGGGCTAACTCCTATAATTCACCCCTCCACTTT.

The chain combines TRBV6-5 with TRBJ2-7; tentatively, D is TRBD2 (5 bases). The CDR3 is 13 residues long. Germline CDR1 MNHEY, CDR2 SVGAGI. V was trimmed by 2 bases and J by 4 bases, leaving 9 bases between them. CDR3 loop: CASSYREQYEQYF. The CDR3, as DNA: TGTGCCAGCAGTTACCGGGAACAATACGAGCAGTACTTC.

This chain joins TRBV11-2 and TRBJ2-3, with 8 bases matching TRBD1. The CDR3 is 14 amino acids. In germline, CDR1 is SGHAT, CDR2 FQNNGV. With 2 bases clipped from V and 6 bases from J, the junction kept 4 bases outside the gene matches. For the CDR3, the DNA is TGTGCCAGCAGCTTAATACAGGGGGAGGATACGCAGTATTTT. Translating it yields CASSLIQGEDTQYF.

The rearrangement joins TRBV15 to TRBJ1-2; TRBD1 aligns across 7 bases. V gave up 5 bases and J gave up 7 bases; unmatched junction bases: 16. The CDR3 has 16 residues. Germline-derived CDR1 and CDR2 are LNHNV and YYDKDF (reference sequence). The CDR3 DNA reads as TGTGCCACCAGCCCATCAATACAGGGGTCCCCCTCTGGCTACACCTTC. Translation gives CATSPSIQGSPSGYTF.

The J gene is TRBJ2-7, the V gene TRBV25-1; D is possibly TRBD1 (5 bases). V was pared by 3 bases and J by 0 bases, with 12 bases between. CDR3 length equals 15 residues. Germline V gene sequence: CDR1 MGHDK, CDR2 SYGVNS. The CDR3 DNA reads as TGTGCCAGCAGTGAGGGTCAGGGTAGCTCCTACGAGCAGTACTTC. Translated, it gives CASSEGQGSSYEQYF.

The chain carries TRBV5-5 and TRBJ1-6, with no clear D. V lost 0 bases to trimming and J lost 0 bases, with 13 bases between them. The germline V gene has CDR1 SGHKS and CDR2 YYEKEE (reference sequence). CDR3 length: 18 amino acids. CDR3 amino acids: CASSLVLTGSSYNSPLHF. The CDR3 DNA is TGTGCCAGCAGCTTGGTCTTGACGGGGAGCTCCTATAATTCACCCCTCCACTTT.

This clone was found once. The V and J genes are TRBV19 and TRBJ1-2; 7 bases match TRBD1. The germline gives CDR1 LNHDA, CDR2 SQIVND (reference sequence). The CDR3 loop spans 15 amino acids. V lost 2 bases, J lost 4 bases, and 7 bases stayed unmatched. The CDR3: CASSITGDLSYGYTF. In nucleotides, the CDR3 is TGTGCCAGTAGTATAACAGGGGATCTAAGCTATGGCTACACCTTC.

The chain combines TRBV28 with TRBJ1-4, with D unclear. This CDR3 spans 13 amino acids. Trimming left V 3 bases short and J 8 bases short, with 10 bases between. CDR1 and CDR2 (germline): MDHEN, SYDVKM. The CDR3 sequence: CASSLSLAEKLFF. The CDR3 nucleotides read TGTGCCAGCAGTTTGTCATTAGCCGAAAAACTGTTTTTT. Based on the CDR3 plus reference TRBV28 and TRBJ1-4, the full variable domain is DVKVTQSSRYLVKRTGEKVFLECVQDMDHENMFWYRQDPGLGLRLIYFSYDVKMKEKGDIPEGYSVSREKKERFSLILESASTNQTSMYLCASSLSLAEKLFFGSGTQLSVL.

The V gene is TRBV7-2, the J gene TRBJ1-5, with no clear D. There are 14 residues in the CDR3. Trimming took 5 bases from V and 1 from J, leaving 9 bases between them. In germline, CDR1 is SGHTA, CDR2 FQGNSA. CDR3 sequence reads: CASSGGQSNQPQHF. In DNA form, the CDR3 reads TGTGCCAGCAGCGGTGGGCAAAGCAATCAGCCCCAGCATTTT. Full variable domain (remainder filled in from reference TRBV7-2 and TRBJ1-5): GAGVSQSPSNKVTEKGKDVELRCDPISGHTALYWYRQSLGQGLEFLIYFQGNSAPDKSGLPSDRFSAERTGGSVSTLTIQRTQQEDSAVYLCASSGGQSNQPQHFGDGTRLSIL.

The rearrangement joins TRBV5-1 to TRBJ2-2, with 8 bases lining up with TRBD1. Germline CDR1 and CDR2: SGHRS and YFSETQ. The CDR3 runs to 14 residues. V lost 4 bases, J lost 5 bases, and 4 bases stayed unmatched. The CDR3 DNA sequence: TGCGCCAGCAGCGCAGGGGGCCGGACCGGGGAGCTGTTTTTT. It codes for CASSAGGRTGELFF.

The chain is built from TRBV2 and TRBJ2-7; 10 nucleotides agree with TRBD2. The CDR3 consists of 13 residues. After removal of 9 bases from V and 4 bases from J, the junction contained 6 bases not matched to a gene. Germline assignment: CDR1 SNHLY and CDR2 FYNNEI. CDR3 sequence (DNA): TGTGCCAGAAGAGCGGGGGGGATGTACGAGCAGTACTTC. The encoded protein is CARRAGGMYEQYF.

The chain recombines TRBV6-5 with TRBJ2-7; D is possibly TRBD1 (6 bases). V was trimmed by 5 bases and J by 3 bases, leaving 17 bases between them. Per germline, CDR1 MNHEY and CDR2 SVGAGI. The CDR3 sequence is 15 residues long. The CDR3 loop reads CASSPRTVGIYEQYF. In DNA form, the CDR3 reads TGTGCCAGCAGTCCGAGGACAGTTGGGATCTACGAGCAGTACTTC.

This rearrangement joins TRBV19 to TRBJ1-2; TRBD1 is a possible D gene (6 bases). The CDR3 loop spans 13 amino acids. V was clipped by 3 bases and J by 6 bases, with 11 bases between them. Germline V gives CDR1 LNHDA, CDR2 SQIVND (reference sequence). The CDR3 spells CASSITGWDGYTF. For the CDR3, the DNA is TGTGCCAGTAGTATTACAGGGTGGGATGGCTACACCTTC.

In this sample, this clone turned up a few times. This chain joins TRBV2 and TRBJ2-1; the D is unclear. V lost 4 bases to trimming and J lost 3 bases, with 10 bases between them. The CDR3 is 14 residues long. Per the germline V gene, CDR1 is SNHLY and CDR2 is FYNNEI. CDR3 sequence (DNA): TGTGCCAGCAGTGCGACACCGAACTACAATGAGCAGTTCTTC. Translation gives CASSATPNYNEQFF.

V gene TRBV4-1 combines with J gene TRBJ2-3; maybe TRBD1 (6 bases). CDR3 length: 15 residues. Per the germline V gene, CDR1 is MGHRA and CDR2 is YSYEKL. The V end was cut by 2 bases, the J end by 3 bases, with 12 bases between. The CDR3 protein is CASSQRTVRTDTQYF. CDR3 nucleotides: TGCGCCAGCAGCCAACGGACAGTCAGGACAGATACGCAGTATTTT.

The V gene is TRBV6-5, the J gene TRBJ1-3; D perhaps matches TRBD1 (5 bases). This CDR3 region has 16 residues. CDR1 is MNHEY and CDR2 is SVGAGI in the germline V gene. Trimming pared 2 bases from V and 4 bases from J, leaving 15 bases between. CDR3 region: CASSYGAPESGNTIYF. The CDR3 nucleotides are TGTGCCAGCAGTTACGGGGCCCCGGAGTCAGGAAACACCATATATTTT.

V gene TRBV10-2 combines with J gene TRBJ1-5, with D possibly TRBD1 on 5 matching bases. CDR3 length equals 14 residues. Looked up from germline, CDR1 is WSHSY and CDR2 is SAAADI. The germline V and J ends were trimmed by 10 bases and 0 bases, with 13 bases remaining between them. In DNA, the CDR3 is TGCGCCACCCGACAGTCCTATAGCAATCAGCCCCAGCATTTT. This gives the protein CATRQSYSNQPQHF.

The chain couples TRBV7-8 to TRBJ1-3; possibly TRBD1 for D (6 bases). The ends were cut back, 6 bases at V and 6 bases at J, with 18 bases in the middle. CDR1 is SGHVS and CDR2 is FQNEAQ in the germline V gene. CDR3 length: 15 residues. The CDR3 loop reads CASSFGQTGINTIYF. CDR3 nucleotide sequence: TGTGCCAGCAGTTTCGGACAGACCGGGATAAACACCATATATTTT.

The J gene is TRBJ2-5, the V gene TRBV7-2, with D perhaps matching TRBD1 (6 bases). V lost 2 bases and J lost 2, with 9 bases in between. Germline V lookup: CDR1 SGHTA, CDR2 FQGNSA. There are 14 residues in the CDR3. In DNA, the CDR3 is TGTGCCAGCAGCTTAAACCAGGGGCAAGAGACCCAGTACTTC. This translates into CASSLNQGQETQYF.

The rearrangement uses TRBV28 and TRBJ1-3; TRBD1 is a possible D gene (6 bases). The CDR3 extends over 14 amino acids. Germline V gene sequence: CDR1 MDHEN, CDR2 SYDVKM. V gave up 4 bases and J gave up 1 base, with 8 bases separating them. CDR3 loop: CASSSDRSGNTIYF. CDR3 coding DNA: TGTGCCAGCAGTTCGGACAGATCTGGAAACACCATATATTTT.

The rearrangement joins TRBV4-3 to TRBJ1-2, with 7 nucleotides matching TRBD1. The CDR3 is 14 amino acids. Germline V gene data show CDR1 as LGHNA and CDR2 as YSLEER. The junction had 8 bases not matched to a gene; V was cut back by 4 bases and J by 6 bases. The CDR3 loop is CASSPSRDSDGYTF. DNA for the CDR3: TGCGCCAGCAGCCCGTCCCGGGACAGTGATGGCTACACCTTC.

The gene calls are TRBV28 and TRBJ2-2; tentative D call: TRBD2 (6 bases). The CDR3 contains 12 residues. Germline CDR1 reads MDHEN; CDR2 reads SYDVKM. Trimming pared 7 bases from V and 13 bases from J, leaving 16 bases between. The CDR3 region is CASTLAGYGLFF. The CDR3 bases are TGTGCCAGCACCCTTGCGGGGTATGGGCTGTTTTTT.

V usage is TRBV7-9 and J usage is TRBJ1-1; 11 nucleotides agree with TRBD1. V was clipped by 5 bases and J by 4 bases; unmatched bases: 3. The CDR3 covers 14 residues. CDR1 and CDR2 from the germline V gene are SEHNR and FQNEAQ (reference sequence). In nucleotides, the CDR3 is TGTGCCAGCAGCCAGGGGACAGGGGGCACTGAAGCTTTCTTT. It specifies CASSQGTGGTEAFF.

The chain uses TRBV5-4 and TRBJ2-1; 14 bases match TRBD2. Germline CDR1 and CDR2: SGHNT and YYREEE (reference sequence). The CDR3 runs 17 residues. V gave up 1 base and J gave up 2 bases; unmatched junction bases: 2. The chain's CDR3 is CASSLSTSGGAYNEQFF. For the CDR3, the DNA is TGTGCCAGCAGCTTGTCGACTAGCGGGGGGGCCTACAATGAGCAGTTCTTC.

CDR3 in amino acids: CSVDSTTDTQYF. CDR3 coding DNA: TGCAGCGTTGATTCTACCACAGATACGCAGTATTTT. The rearrangement links TRBV29-1 to TRBJ2-3, with no clear D. Germline V gives CDR1 SQVTM, CDR2 ANQGSEA. V was pared by 3 bases and J by 2 bases, with 6 bases between. CDR3 length: 12 amino acids.

The chain combines TRBV5-1 with TRBJ1-4; 7 bases fit TRBD1. The germline gives CDR1 SGHRS, CDR2 YFSETQ. The junction had 2 bases not matched to a gene; V was cut back by 0 bases and J by 6 bases. The length of the CDR3 is 14 residues. The CDR3 region has the DNA TGCGCCAGCAGCTTGGGACAGGGCCATGAAAAACTGTTTTTT. Translation: CASSLGQGHEKLFF.